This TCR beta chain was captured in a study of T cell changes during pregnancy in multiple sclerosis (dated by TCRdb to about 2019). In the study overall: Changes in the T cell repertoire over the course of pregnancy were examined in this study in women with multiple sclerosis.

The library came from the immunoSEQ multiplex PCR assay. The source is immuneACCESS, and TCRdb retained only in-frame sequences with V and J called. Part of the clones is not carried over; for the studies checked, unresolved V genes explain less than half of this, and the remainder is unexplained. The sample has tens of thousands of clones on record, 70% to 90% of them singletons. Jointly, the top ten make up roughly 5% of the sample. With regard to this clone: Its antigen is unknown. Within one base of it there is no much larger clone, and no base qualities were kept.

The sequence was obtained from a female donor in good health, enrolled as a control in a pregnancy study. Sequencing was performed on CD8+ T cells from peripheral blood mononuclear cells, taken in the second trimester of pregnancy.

The CDR3 region reads CASSSGTVNNYGYTF. DNA sequence: TGCGCCAGCAGCTCAGGGACAGTCAATAACTATGGCTACACCTTC. The sequence links TRBV5-1 to TRBJ1-2; 7 bases in between match TRBD1. The germline V gene sets CDR1 to SGHRS and CDR2 to YFSETQ. There are 15 amino acids in the CDR3, from cysteine to phenylalanine inclusive. Only the CDR3 region is kept as DNA, spanning 45 bases read in frame from base 1. V lost 3 bases and J lost 1 base, and the count of bases not matched to a germline gene is 6.